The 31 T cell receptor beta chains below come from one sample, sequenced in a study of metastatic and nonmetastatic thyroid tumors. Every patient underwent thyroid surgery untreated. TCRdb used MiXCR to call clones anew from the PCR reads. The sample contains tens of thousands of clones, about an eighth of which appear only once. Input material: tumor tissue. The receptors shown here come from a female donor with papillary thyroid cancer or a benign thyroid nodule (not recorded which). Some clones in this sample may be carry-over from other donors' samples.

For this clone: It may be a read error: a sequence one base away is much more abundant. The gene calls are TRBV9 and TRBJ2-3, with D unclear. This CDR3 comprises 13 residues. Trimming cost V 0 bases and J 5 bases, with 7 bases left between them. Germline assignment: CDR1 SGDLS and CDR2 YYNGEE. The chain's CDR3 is CASSVEARDTQYF. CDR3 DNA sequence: TGTGCCAGCAGCGTAGAGGCCCGAGATACGCAGTATTTT.

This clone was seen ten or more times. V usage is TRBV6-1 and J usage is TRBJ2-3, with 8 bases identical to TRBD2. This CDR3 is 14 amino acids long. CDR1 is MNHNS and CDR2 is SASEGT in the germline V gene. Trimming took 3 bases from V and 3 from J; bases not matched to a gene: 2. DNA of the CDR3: TGTGCCAGCAGTGACGGGAGGGCAACAGATACGCAGTATTTT. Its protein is CASSDGRATDTQYF.

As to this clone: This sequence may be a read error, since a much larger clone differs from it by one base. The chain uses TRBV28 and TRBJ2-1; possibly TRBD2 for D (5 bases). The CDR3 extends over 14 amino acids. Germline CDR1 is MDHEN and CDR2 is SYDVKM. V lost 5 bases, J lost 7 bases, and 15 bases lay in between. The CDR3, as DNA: TGTGCCAGCAGTCCATCCGGGGTTCTAAATGAGCAGTTCTTC. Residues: CASSPSGVLNEQFF.

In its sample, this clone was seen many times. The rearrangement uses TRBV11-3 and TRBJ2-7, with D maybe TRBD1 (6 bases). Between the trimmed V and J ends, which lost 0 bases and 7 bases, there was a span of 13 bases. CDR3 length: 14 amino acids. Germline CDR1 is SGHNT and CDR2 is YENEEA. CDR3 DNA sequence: TGTGCCAGCAGCTTAGATCATGGGGGCGTAGAGCAGTACTTC. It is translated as CASSLDHGGVEQYF.

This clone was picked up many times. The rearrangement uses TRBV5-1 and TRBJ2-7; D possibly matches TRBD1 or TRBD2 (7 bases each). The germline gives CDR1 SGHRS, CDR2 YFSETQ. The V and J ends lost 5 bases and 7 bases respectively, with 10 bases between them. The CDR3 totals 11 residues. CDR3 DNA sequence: TGCGCCAGCAGTCAGGGGGGGGAGCAGTACTTC. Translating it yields CASSQGGEQYF.

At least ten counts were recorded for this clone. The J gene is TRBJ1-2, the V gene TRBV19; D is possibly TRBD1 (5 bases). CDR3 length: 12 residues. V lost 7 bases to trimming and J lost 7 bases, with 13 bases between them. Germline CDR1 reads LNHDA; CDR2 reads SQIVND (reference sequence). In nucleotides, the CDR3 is TGTGCCAGTACCCATAGGGGTGGTGGCTACACCTTC. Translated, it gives CASTHRGGGYTF.

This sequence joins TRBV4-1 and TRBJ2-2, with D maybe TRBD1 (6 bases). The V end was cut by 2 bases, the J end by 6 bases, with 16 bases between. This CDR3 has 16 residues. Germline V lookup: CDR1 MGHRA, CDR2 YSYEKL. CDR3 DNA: TGCGCCAGCAGCCAATCCAGGGGATCTAACGCCGGGGAGCTGTTTTTT. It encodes CASSQSRGSNAGELFF.

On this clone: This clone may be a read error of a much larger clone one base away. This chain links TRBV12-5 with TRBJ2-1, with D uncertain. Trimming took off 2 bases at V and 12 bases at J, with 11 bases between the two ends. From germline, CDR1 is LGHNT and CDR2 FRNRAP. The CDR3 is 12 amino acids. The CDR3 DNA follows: TGTGCTAGTGGTTTGTCCTTGGACGGGCAGTTCTTC. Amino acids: CASGLSLDGQFF.

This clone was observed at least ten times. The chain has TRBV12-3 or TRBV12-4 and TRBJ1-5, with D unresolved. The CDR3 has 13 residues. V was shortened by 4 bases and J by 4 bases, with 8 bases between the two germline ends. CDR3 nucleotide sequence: TGTGCCAGCAGTTATAGCGAAAATCAGCCCCAGCATTTT. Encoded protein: CASSYSENQPQHF.

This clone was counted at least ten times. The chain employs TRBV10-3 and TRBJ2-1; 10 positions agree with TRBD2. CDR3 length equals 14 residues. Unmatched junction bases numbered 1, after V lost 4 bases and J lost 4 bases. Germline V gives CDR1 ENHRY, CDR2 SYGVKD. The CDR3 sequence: CAISGTSGYNEQFF. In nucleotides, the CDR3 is TGTGCCATCAGTGGGACTAGCGGTTACAATGAGCAGTTCTTC.

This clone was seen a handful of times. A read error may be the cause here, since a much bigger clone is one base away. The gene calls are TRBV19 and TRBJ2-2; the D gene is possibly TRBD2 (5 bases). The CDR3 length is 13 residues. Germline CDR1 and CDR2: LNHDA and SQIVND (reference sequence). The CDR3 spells CASSSSATGEPFF. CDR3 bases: TGTGCCAGTAGTTCGTCCGCCACCGGGGAGCCGTTTTTT.

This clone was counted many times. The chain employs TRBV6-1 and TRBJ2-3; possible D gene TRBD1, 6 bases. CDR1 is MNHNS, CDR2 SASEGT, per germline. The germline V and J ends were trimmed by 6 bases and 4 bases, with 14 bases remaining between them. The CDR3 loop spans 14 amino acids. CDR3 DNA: TGTGCCAGCAGCAGCGACAGGTTGCCAGATACGCAGTATTTT. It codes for CASSSDRLPDTQYF.

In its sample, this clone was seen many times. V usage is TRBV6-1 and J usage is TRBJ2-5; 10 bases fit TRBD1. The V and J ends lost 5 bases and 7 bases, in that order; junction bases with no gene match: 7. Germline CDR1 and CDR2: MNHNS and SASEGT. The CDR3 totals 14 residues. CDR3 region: CASSSGTGVLTQYF. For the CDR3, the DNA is TGTGCCAGCAGTTCCGGGACAGGGGTCCTGACCCAGTACTTC.

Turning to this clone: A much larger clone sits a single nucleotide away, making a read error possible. The CDR3 nucleotides read TGTGCCAGCAGCTTAGGAGGGGTCAGCGAGCAGTACTTC. Translating gives CASSLGGVSEQYF. The V and J genes are TRBV7-9 and TRBJ2-7; D might be TRBD1 or TRBD2, each matching 5 bases. V was pared by 1 base and J by 6 bases, with 10 bases between. Germline V CDR1 and CDR2: SEHNR, FQNEAQ (reference sequence). The CDR3 covers 13 residues. The whole variable domain, remainder taken from reference TRBV7-9 and TRBJ2-7, is DTGVSQNPRHKITKRGQNVTFRCDPISEHNRLYWYRQTLGQGPEFLTYFQNEAQLEKSRLLSDRFSAERPKGSFSTLEIQRTEQGDSAMYLCASSLGGVSEQYFGPGTRLTVT.

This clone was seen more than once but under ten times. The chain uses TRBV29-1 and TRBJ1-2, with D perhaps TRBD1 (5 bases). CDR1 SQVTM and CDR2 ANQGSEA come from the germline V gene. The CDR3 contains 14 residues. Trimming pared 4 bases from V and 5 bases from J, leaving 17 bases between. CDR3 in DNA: TGCAGCGTTGCCCCCGGAGTGGGACCTTATGGCTACACCTTC. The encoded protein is CSVAPGVGPYGYTF.

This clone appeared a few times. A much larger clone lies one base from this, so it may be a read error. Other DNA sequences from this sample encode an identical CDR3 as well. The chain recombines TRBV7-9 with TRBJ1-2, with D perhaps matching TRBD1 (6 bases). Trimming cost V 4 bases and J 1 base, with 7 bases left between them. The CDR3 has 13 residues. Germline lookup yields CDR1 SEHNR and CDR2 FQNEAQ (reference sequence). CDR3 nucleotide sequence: TGTGCCAGCAGCTCGACAGGTAACTATGGCTACACCTTC. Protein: CASSSTGNYGYTF.

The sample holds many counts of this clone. CDR3 nucleotide sequence: TGTGCCAGCAGCTTAGTCGGGGAGAAACTGTTTTTT. Encoded protein: CASSLVGEKLFF. This chain joins TRBV7-9 and TRBJ1-4; D uncertain. Germline V lookup: CDR1 SEHNR, CDR2 FQNEAQ (reference sequence). This CDR3 region has 12 residues. Trimming removed 1 base from V and 11 bases from J, with 8 bases in between.

The CDR3 loop reads CASSPKTGADTQYF. The CDR3 nucleotides are TGTGCCAGCTCACCCAAGACAGGGGCAGATACGCAGTATTTT. The V call is TRBV18, the J call TRBJ2-3; 8 bases match TRBD1. V shed 3 bases and J 4 bases; nucleotides not matched to a gene: 3. The CDR3 length is 14 residues. Germline V gene lookup returns CDR1 KGHSH and CDR2 LQKENI.

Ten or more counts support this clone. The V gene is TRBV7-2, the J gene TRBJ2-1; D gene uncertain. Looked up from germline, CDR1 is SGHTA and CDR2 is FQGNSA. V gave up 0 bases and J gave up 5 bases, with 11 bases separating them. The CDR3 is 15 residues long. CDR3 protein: CASSLAAAPDNEQFF. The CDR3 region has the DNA TGTGCCAGCAGCTTAGCCGCAGCCCCCGACAATGAGCAGTTCTTC.

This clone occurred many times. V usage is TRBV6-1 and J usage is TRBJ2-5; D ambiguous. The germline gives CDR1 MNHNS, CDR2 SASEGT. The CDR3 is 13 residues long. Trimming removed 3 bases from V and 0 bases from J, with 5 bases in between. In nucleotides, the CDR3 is TGTGCCAGCAGTGAGACGTACCAAGAGACCCAGTACTTC. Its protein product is CASSETYQETQYF.

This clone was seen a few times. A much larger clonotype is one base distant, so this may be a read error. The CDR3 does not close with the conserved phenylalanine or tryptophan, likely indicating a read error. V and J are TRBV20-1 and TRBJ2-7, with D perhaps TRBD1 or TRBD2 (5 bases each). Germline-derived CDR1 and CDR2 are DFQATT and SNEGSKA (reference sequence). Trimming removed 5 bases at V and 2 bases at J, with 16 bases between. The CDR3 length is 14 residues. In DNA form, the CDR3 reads TGCAGTGCTCAGGATGGGACCCGTACCTACGAGCAGTACCTC. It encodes CSAQDGTRTYEQYL.

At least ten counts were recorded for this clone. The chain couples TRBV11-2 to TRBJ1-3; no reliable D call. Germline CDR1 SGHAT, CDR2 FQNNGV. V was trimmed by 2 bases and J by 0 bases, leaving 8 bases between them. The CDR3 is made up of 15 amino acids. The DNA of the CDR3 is TGTGCCAGCAGCTTACTCGGTTTCTCTGGAAACACCATATATTTT. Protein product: CASSLLGFSGNTIYF.

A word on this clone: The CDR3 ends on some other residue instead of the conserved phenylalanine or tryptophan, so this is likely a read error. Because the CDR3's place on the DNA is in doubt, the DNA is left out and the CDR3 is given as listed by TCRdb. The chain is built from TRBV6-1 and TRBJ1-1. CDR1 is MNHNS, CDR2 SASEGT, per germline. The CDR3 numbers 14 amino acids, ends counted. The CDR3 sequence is CASSENTGTSAFVT.

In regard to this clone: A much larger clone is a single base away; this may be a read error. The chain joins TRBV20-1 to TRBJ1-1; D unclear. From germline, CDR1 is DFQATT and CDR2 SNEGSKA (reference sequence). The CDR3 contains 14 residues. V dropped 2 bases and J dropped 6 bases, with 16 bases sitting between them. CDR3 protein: CSARWHGSYAEAFF. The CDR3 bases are TGCAGTGCTAGATGGCACGGCAGTTACGCTGAAGCTTTCTTT.

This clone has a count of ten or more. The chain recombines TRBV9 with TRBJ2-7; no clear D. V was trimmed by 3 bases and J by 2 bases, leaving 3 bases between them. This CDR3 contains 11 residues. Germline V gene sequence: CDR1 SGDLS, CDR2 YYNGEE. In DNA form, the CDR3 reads TGTGCCAGCAGCGCTGCCTACGAGCAGTACTTC. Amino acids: CASSAAYEQYF.

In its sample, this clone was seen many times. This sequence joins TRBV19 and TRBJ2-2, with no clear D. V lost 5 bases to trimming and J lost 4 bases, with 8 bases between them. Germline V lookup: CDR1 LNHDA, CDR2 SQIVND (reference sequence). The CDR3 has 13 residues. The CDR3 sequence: CASSSSATGELFF. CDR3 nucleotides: TGTGCCAGTAGTTCGTCCGCCACCGGGGAGCTGTTTTTT.

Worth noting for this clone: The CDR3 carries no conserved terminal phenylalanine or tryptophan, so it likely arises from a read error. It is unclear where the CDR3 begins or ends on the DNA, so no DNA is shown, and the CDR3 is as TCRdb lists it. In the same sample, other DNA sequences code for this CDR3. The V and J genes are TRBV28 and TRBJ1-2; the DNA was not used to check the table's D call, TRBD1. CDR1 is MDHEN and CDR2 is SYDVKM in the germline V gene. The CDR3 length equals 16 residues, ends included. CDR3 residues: CASSFRGARSNYGYTL.

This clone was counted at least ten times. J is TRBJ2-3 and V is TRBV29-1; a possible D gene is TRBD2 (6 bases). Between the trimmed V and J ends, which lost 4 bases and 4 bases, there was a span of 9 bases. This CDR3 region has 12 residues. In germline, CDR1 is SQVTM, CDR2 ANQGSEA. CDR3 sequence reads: CSVVGGPDTQYF. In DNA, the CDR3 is TGCAGCGTTGTAGGAGGGCCAGATACGCAGTATTTT.

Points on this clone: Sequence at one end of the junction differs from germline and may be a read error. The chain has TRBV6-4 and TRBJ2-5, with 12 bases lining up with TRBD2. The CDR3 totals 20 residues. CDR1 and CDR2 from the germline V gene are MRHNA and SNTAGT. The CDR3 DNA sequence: TGTGCCAGCAGTGACGTTTCGGGGTCTAGCGGGAGGGGGAACCAAGAGACCAAGTACTTC. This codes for CASSDVSGSSGRGNQETKYF.

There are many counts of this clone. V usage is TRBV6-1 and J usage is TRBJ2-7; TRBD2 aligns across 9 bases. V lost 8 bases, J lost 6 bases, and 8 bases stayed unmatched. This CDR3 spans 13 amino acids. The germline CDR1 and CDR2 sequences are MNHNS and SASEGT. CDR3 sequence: CASSRTSAGEQYF. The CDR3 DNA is TGTGCCAGCTCTAGGACTAGCGCCGGCGAGCAGTACTTC.

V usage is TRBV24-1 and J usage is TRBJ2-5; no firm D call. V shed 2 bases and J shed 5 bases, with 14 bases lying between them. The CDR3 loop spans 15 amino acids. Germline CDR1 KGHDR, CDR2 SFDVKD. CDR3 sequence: CATSDSLPSRETQYF. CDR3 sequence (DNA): TGTGCCACCAGTGATTCCCTACCCTCCCGGGAGACCCAGTACTTC.